This T cell receptor beta chain was documented in a study of T cell changes during pregnancy in multiple sclerosis. This CDR3 region has 15 residues. Trimming took off 5 bases at V and 2 bases at J, with 14 bases between the two ends. Germline CDR1 MNHEY, CDR2 SMNVEV (reference sequence). This clone was observed once. Repertoires were generated with immunoSEQ multiplex PCR, while TCRdb's copy carries only in-frame clones and drops some. Of roughly 40,000 clones in the sample, approximately 92% were seen once. Here the sequenced sample was CD4+ T cells from peripheral blood mononuclear cells, taken in the third trimester of pregnancy. This rearrangement joins TRBV27 to TRBJ2-3; tentatively, D is TRBD2 (5 bases). This TCR was sampled from a female donor with multiple sclerosis, enrolled in a pregnancy study. The CDR3 nucleotides are TGTGCCAGCAGTCCCAGGCGGGCCCACACAGATACGCAGTATTTT. It codes for CASSPRRAHTDTQYF.